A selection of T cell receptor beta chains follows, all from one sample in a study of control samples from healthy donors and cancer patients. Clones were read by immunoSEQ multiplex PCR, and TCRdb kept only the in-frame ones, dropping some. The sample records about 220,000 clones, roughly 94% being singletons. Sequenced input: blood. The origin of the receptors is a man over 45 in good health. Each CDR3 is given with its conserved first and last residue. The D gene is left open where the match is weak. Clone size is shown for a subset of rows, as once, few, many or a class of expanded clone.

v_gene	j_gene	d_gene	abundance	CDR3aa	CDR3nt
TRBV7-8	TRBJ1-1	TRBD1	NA	CASSLDGTGTEAFF	TGTGCCAGCAGCTTAGATGGGACAGGGACTGAAGCTTTCTTT
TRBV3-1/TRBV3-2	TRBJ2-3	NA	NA	CASSRPMRGDTQYF	TGTGCCAGCAGCCGACCCATGAGGGGAGATACGCAGTATTTT
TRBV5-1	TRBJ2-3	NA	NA	CASSSSSITDTQYF	TGCGCCAGCAGCTCCTCGTCGATCACAGATACGCAGTATTTT
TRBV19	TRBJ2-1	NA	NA	CASSIRPRDPYNEQFF	TGTGCCAGTAGTATACGTCCCCGCGACCCCTACAATGAGCAGTTCTTC
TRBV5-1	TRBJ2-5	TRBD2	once	CASSPGASGGASGETQYF	TGCGCCAGCAGCCCTGGCGCTAGCGGGGGGGCCTCAGGGGAGACCCAGTACTTC
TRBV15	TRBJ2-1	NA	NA	CATSREYGGAEQFF	TGTGCCACCAGCAGAGAATACGGTGGTGCAGAGCAGTTCTTC
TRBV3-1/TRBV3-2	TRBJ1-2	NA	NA	CASSQDLLAYGYTF	TGTGCCAGCAGCCAAGATCTTTTAGCGTATGGCTACACCTTC
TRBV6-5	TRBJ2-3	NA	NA	CASSYGSQPQYF	TGTGCCAGCAGTTATGGCTCACAGCCGCAGTATTTT
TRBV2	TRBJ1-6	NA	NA	CASSEQGGSPLHF	TGTGCCAGCAGTGAACAGGGCGGTTCACCCCTCCACTTT
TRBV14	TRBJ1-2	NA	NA	CASSQEGRLRGSYGYTF	TGTGCCAGCAGCCAAGAGGGCAGGCTTCGAGGTTCCTATGGCTACACCTTC
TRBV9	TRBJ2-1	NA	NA	CASSKSSYNEQFF	TGTGCCAGCAGTAAGAGCTCCTACAATGAGCAGTTCTTC
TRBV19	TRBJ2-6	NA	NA	CASSRGDDSSGANVLTF	TGTGCCAGTAGCCGGGGAGACGACAGCTCTGGGGCCAACGTCCTGACTTTC
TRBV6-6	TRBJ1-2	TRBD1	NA	CASSHPPGQGESDYGYTF	TGTGCCAGCAGTCACCCCCCGGGACAGGGGGAAAGTGACTATGGCTACACCTTC